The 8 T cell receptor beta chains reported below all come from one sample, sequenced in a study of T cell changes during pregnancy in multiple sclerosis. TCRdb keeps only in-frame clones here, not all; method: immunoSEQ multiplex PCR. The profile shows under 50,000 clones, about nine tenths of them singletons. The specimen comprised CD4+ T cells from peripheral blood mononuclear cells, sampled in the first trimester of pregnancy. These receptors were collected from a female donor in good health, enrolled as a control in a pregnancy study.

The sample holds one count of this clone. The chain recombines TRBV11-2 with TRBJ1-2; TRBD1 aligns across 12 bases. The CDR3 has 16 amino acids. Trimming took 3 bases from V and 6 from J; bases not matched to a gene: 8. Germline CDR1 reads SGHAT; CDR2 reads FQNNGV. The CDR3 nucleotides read TGTGCCAGCAGCTTTCGACCCGGGACAGGGGGCGATGGCTACACCTTC. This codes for CASSFRPGTGGDGYTF.

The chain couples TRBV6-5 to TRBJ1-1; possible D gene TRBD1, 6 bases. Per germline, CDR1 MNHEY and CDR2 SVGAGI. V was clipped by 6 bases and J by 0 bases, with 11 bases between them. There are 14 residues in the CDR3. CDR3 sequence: CASRIDRMNTEAFF. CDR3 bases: TGTGCCAGCAGAATCGACAGGATGAACACTGAAGCTTTCTTT.

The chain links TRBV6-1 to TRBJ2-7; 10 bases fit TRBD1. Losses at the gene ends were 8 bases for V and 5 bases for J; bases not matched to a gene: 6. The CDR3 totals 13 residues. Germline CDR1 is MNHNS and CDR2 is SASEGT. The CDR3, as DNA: TGTGCCAGCGATGACAGGGGGCAGGACGAGCAGTACTTC. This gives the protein CASDDRGQDEQYF.

CDR3 DNA sequence: TGCGCCAGCAGCCAAGATTGGGGCTACAATCAGCCCCAGCATTTT. Its translation: CASSQDWGYNQPQHF. V usage is TRBV4-3 and J usage is TRBJ1-5; D might be TRBD1 (5 bases). Germline CDR1 and CDR2: LGHNA and YSLEER. Deletions cut 0 bases from V and 3 bases from J, with 9 bases between. This CDR3 spans 15 amino acids.

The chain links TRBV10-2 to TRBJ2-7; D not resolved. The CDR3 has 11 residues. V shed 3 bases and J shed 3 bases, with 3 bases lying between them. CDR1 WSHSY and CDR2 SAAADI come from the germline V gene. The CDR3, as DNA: TGCGCCAGCAGTGACAGCTACGAGCAGTACTTC. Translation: CASSDSYEQYF.

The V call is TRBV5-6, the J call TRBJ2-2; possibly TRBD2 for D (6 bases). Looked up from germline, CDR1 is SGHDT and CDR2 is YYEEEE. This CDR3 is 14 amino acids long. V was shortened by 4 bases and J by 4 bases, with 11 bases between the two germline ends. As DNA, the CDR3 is TGTGCCAGCAGCCTCGACGGGGGCACCGGGGAGCTGTTTTTT. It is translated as CASSLDGGTGELFF.

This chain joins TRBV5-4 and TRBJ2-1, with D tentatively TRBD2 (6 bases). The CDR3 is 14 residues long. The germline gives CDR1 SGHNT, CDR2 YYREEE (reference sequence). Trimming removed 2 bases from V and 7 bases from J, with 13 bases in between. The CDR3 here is CASSLPGGVNEQFF. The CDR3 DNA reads TGTGCCAGCAGCTTACCCGGCGGGGTAAATGAGCAGTTCTTC.

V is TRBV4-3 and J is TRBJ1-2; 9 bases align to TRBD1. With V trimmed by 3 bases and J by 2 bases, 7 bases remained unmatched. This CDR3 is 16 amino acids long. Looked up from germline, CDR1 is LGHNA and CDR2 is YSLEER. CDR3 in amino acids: CASSHPGTGINYGYTF. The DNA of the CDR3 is TGCGCCAGCAGCCATCCCGGGACAGGGATCAACTATGGCTACACCTTC.